This T cell receptor (beta chain) originates from a study of low-dose radiotherapy and immunotherapy resistance in tumors. This clonotype was seen once. Time point: before trial treatment. Primers used for first-strand cDNA, a TRAV- and TRBV-specific set, covered both alpha and beta chains. PCR amplification of the TCRs was performed with Phusion for 15 to 25 PCR cycles, and it relied on a constant-region primer together with a V-primer adapter. TCRdb independently ran MiXCR on the reads; one entry per CDR3 protein. Of 35,000 to 50,000 distinct CDR3 sequences listed, 31% were seen once; the top ten hold around 4%. Germline V gives CDR1 MNHEY, CDR2 SVGEGT. The CDR3 is made up of 16 amino acids. The V gene lost 2 bases and the J gene lost 3 bases, with 14 bases spanning the gap.

Sequences were derived from PBMCs, sampled before treatment. The chain carries TRBV6-2 or TRBV6-3 and TRBJ1-5, with D uncertain. This clonotype originated in a male donor with gallbladder cancer. This chain's CDR3 is CASSYRAGSYNQPQHF. The CDR3 DNA is TGTGCCAGCAGTTACCGGGCGGGGAGCTACAATCAGCCCCAGCATTTT.